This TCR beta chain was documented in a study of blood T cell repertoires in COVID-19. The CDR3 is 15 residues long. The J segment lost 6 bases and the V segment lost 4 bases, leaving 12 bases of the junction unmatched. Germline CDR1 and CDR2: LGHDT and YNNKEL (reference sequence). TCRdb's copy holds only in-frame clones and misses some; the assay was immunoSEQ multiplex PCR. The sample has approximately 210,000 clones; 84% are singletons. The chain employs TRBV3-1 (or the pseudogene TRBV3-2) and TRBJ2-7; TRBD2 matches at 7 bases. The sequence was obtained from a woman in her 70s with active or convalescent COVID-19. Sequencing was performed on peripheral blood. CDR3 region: CASSLGLLSSSEQYF. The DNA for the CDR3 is TGTGCCAGCAGCCTGGGACTACTTTCTTCTTCCGAGCAGTACTTC.